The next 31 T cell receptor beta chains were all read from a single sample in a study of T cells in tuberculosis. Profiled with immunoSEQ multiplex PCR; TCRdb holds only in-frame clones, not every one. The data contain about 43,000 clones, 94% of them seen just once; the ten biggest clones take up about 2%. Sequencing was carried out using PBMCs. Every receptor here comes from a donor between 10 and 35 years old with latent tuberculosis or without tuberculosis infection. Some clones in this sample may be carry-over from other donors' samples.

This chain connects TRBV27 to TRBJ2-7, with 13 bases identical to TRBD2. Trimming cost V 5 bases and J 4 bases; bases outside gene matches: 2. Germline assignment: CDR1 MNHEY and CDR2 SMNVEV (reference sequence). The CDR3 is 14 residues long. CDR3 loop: CASSQTSGRYEQYF. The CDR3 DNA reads TGTGCCAGCAGTCAGACTAGCGGGAGGTACGAGCAGTACTTC.

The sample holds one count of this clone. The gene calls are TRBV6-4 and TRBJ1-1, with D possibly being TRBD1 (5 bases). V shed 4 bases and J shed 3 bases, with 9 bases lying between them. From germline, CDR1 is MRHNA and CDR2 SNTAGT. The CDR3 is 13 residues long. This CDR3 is CASSVRGDTEAFF. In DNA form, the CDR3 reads TGTGCCAGCAGTGTCCGGGGGGACACTGAAGCTTTCTTT.

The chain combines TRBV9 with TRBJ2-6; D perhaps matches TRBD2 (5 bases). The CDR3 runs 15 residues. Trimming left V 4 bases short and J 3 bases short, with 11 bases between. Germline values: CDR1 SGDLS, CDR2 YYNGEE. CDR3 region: CASSLGSLGANVLTF. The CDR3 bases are TGTGCCAGCAGCCTAGGGAGCCTTGGGGCCAACGTCCTGACTTTC.

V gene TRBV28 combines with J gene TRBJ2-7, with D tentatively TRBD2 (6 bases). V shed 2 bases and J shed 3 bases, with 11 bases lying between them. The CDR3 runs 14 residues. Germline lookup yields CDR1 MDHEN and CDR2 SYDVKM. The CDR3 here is CASSLLGGIYEQYF. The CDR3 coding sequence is TGTGCCAGCAGTTTACTTGGCGGGATCTACGAGCAGTACTTC. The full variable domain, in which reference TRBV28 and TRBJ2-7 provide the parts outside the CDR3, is DVKVTQSSRYLVKRTGEKVFLECVQDMDHENMFWYRQDPGLGLRLIYFSYDVKMKEKGDIPEGYSVSREKKERFSLILESASTNQTSMYLCASSLLGGIYEQYFGPGTRLTVT.

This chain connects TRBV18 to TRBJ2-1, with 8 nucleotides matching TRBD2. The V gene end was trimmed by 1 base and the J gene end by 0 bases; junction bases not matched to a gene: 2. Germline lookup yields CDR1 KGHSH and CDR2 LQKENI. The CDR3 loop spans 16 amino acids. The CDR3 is CASSPLGGDSYNEQFF. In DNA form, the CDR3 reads TGTGCCAGCTCACCACTCGGGGGGGACTCCTACAATGAGCAGTTCTTC.

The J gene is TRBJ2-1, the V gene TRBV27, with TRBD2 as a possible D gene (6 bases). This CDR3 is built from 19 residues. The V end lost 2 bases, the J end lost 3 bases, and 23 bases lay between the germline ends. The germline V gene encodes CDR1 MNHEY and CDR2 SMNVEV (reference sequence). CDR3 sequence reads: CASSLQLIPRRDFYNEQFF. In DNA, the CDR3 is TGTGCCAGCAGTTTACAACTAATTCCCCGGCGGGACTTCTACAATGAGCAGTTCTTC.

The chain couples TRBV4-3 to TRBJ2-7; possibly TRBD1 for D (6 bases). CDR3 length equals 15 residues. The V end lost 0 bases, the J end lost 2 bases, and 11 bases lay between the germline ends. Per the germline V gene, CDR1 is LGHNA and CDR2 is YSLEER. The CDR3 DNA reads TGCGCCAGCAGCCAAGATACCGGACAGACCTACGAGCAGTACTTC. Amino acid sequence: CASSQDTGQTYEQYF.

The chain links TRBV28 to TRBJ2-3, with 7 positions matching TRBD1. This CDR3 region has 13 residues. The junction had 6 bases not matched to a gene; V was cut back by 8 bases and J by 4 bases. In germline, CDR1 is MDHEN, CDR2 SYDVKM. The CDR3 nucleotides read TGTGCCAGCCGGACAGGCGCACCAGATACGCAGTATTTT. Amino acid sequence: CASRTGAPDTQYF.

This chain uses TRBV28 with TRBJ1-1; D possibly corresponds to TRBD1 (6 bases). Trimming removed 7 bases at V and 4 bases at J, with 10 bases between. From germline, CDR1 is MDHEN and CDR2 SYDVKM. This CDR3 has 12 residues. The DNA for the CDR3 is TGTGCCAGCAAGCAGGGGCCCACTGAAGCTTTCTTT. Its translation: CASKQGPTEAFF. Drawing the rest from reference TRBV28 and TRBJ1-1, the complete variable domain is DVKVTQSSRYLVKRTGEKVFLECVQDMDHENMFWYRQDPGLGLRLIYFSYDVKMKEKGDIPEGYSVSREKKERFSLILESASTNQTSMYLCASKQGPTEAFFGQGTRLTVV.

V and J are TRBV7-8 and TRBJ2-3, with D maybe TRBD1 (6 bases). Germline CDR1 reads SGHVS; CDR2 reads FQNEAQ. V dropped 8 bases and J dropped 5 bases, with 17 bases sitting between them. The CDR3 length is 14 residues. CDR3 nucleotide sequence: TGTGCCAGCCGAACAGGGCCCCGCGAAGATACGCAGTATTTT. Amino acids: CASRTGPREDTQYF.

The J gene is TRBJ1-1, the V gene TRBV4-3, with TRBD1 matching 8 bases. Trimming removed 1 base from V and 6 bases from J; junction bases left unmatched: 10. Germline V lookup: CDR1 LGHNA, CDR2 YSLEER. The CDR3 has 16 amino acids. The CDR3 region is CASSQGTGRDWSEAFF. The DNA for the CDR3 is TGCGCCAGCAGCCAAGGGACAGGGCGTGATTGGTCTGAAGCTTTCTTT.

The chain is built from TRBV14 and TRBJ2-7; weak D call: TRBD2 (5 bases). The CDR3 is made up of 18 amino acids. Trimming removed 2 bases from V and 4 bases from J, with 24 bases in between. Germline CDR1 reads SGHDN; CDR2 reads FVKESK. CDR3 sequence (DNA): TGTGCCAGCAGCCAATCAATCCTGCGGGCCGCGTTTGGGTACGAGCAGTACTTC. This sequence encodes CASSQSILRAAFGYEQYF.

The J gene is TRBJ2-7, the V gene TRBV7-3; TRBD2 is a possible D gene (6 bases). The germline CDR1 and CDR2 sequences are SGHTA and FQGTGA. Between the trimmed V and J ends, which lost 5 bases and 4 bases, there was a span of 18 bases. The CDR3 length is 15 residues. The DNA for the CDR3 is TGTGCCAGCAGCCCTCAAGACGGACTACCATACGAGCAGTACTTC. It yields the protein CASSPQDGLPYEQYF. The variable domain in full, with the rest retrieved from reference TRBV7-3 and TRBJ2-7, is GAGVSQTPSNKVTEKGKYVELRCDPISGHTALYWYRQSLGQGPEFLIYFQGTGAADDSGLPNDRFFAVRPEGSVSTLKIQRTERGDSAVYLCASSPQDGLPYEQYFGPGTRLTVT.

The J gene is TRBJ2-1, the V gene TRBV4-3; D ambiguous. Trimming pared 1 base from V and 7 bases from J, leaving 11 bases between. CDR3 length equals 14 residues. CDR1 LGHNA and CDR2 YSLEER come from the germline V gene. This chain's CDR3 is CASSQVLVINEQFF. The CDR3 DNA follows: TGCGCCAGCAGCCAAGTGCTAGTAATAAATGAGCAGTTCTTC.

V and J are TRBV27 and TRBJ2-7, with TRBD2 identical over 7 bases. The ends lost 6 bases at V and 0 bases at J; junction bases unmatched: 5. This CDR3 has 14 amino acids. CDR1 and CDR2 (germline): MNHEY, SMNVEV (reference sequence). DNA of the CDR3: TGTGCCAGCAGCACGGGGGGTTCCTCCTACGAGCAGTACTTC. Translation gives CASSTGGSSYEQYF.

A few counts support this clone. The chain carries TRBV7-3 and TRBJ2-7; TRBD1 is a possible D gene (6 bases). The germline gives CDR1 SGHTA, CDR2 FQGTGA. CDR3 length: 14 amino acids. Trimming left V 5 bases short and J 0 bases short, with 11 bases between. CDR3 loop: CASSPRGSSYEQYF. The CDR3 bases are TGTGCCAGCAGCCCAAGGGGGAGCTCCTACGAGCAGTACTTC.

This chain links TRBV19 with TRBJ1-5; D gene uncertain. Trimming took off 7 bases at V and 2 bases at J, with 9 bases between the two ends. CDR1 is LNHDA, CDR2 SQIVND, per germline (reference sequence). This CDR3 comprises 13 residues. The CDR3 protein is CASMSGRNQPQHF. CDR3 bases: TGTGCCAGTATGTCAGGCCGCAATCAGCCCCAGCATTTT. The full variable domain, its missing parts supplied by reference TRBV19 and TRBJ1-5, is DGGITQSPKYLFRKEGQNVTLSCEQNLNHDAMYWYRQDPGQGLRLIYYSQIVNDFQKGDIAEGYSVSREKKESFPLTVTSAQKNPTAFYLCASMSGRNQPQHFGDGTRLSIL.

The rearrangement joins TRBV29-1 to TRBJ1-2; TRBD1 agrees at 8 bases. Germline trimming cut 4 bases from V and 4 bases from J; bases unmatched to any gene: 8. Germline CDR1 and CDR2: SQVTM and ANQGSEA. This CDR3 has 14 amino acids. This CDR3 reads CSVVAGGQGYGYTF. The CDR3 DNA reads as TGCAGCGTTGTGGCCGGAGGACAGGGCTATGGCTACACCTTC.

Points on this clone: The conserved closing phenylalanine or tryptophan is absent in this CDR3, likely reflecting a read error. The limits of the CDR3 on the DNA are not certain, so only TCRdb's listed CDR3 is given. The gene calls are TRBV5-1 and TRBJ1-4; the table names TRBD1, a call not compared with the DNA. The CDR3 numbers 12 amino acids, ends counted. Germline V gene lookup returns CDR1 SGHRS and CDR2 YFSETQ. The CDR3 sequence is CASKVLFPGQGS.

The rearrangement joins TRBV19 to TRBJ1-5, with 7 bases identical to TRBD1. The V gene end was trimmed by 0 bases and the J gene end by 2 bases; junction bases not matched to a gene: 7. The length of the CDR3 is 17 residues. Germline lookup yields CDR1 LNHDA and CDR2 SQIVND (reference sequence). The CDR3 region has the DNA TGTGCCAGTAGTATAGATCTAGGGACAGTCGGCAATCAGCCCCAGCATTTT. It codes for CASSIDLGTVGNQPQHF. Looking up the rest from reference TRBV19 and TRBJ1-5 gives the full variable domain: DGGITQSPKYLFRKEGQNVTLSCEQNLNHDAMYWYRQDPGQGLRLIYYSQIVNDFQKGDIAEGYSVSREKKESFPLTVTSAQKNPTAFYLCASSIDLGTVGNQPQHFGDGTRLSIL.

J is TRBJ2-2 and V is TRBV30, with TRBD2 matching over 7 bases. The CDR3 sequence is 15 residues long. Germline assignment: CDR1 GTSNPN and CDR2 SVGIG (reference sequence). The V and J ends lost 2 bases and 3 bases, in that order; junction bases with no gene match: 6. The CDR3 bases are TGTGCCTGGAGTACGGCTAGCGGAGACACCGGGGAGCTGTTTTTT. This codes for CAWSTASGDTGELFF.

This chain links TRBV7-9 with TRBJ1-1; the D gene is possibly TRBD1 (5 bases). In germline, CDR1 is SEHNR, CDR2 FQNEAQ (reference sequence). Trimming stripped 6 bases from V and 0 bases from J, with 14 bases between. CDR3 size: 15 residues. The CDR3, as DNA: TGTGCCAGCAGTTATGTAGGACACTTGAACACTGAAGCTTTCTTT. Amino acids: CASSYVGHLNTEAFF.

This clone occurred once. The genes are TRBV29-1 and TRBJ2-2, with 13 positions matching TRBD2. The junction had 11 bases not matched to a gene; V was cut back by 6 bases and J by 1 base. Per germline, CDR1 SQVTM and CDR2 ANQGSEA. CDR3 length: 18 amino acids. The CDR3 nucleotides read TGCAGCGTGTACCTCTCCGGGACTAGCGGGATGAACACCGGGGAGCTGTTTTTT. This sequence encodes CSVYLSGTSGMNTGELFF.

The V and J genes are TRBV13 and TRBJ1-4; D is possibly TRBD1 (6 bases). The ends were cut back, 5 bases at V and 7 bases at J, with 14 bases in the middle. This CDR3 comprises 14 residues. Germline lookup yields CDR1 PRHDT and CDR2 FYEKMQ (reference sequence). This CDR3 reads CASSRTGGVEKLFF. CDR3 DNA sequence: TGTGCCAGCAGCAGAACGGGGGGCGTTGAAAAACTGTTTTTT.

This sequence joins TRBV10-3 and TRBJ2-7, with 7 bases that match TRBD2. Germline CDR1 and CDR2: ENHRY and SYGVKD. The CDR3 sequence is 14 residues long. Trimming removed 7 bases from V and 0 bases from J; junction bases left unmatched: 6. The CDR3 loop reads CAIKRSGDSYEQYF. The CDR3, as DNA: TGTGCCATCAAGAGGAGCGGGGACTCCTACGAGCAGTACTTC.

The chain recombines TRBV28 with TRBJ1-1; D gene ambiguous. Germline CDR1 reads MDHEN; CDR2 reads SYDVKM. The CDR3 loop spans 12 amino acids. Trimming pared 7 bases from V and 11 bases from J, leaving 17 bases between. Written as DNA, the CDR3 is TGTGCCAGCACCTTGGGCGGGTTTCCTGCTTTCTTT. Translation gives CASTLGGFPAFF.

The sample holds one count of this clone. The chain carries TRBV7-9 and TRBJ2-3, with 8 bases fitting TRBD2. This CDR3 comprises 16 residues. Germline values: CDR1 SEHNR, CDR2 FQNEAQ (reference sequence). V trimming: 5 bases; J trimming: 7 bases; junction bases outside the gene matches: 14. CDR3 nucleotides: TGTGCCAGCAGCGAGACGGTGGGACTAGGGGCAAATACGCAGTATTTT. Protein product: CASSETVGLGANTQYF.

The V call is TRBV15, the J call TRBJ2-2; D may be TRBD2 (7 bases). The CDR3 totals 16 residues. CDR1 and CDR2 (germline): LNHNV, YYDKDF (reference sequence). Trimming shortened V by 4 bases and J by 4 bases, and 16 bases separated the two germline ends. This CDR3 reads CATSITYRGATGELFF. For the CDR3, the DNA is TGTGCCACCAGCATAACCTACCGGGGGGCCACCGGGGAGCTGTTTTTT.

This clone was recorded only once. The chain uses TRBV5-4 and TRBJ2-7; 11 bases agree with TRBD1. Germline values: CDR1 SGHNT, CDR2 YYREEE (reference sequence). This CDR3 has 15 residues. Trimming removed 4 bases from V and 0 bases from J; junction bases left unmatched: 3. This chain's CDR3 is CASSSGTGGSYEQYF. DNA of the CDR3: TGTGCCAGCAGCAGTGGGACAGGGGGCTCCTACGAGCAGTACTTC.

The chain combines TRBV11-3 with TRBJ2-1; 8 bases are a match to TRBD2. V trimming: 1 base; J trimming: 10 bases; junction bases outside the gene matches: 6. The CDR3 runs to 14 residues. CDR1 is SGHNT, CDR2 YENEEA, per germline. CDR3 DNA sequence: TGTGCCAGCAGCTTAGGACGCCTAGCGGGCGAGCAGTTCTTC. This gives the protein CASSLGRLAGEQFF.

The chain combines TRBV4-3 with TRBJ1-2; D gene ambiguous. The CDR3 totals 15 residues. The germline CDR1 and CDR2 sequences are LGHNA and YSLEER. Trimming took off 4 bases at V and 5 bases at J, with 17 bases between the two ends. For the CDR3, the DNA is TGCGCCAGCAGCCCCATCCCACCGGGGAATTATGGCTACACCTTC. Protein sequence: CASSPIPPGNYGYTF.